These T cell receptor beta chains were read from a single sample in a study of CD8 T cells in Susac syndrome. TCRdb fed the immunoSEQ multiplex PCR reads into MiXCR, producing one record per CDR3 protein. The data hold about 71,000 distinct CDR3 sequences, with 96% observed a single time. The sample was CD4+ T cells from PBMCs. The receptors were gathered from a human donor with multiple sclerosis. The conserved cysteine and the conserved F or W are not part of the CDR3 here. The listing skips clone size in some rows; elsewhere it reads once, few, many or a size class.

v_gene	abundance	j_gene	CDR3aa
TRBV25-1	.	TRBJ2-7	ASSDSGRNEQY
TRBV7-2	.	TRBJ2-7	ASSAMPGPGHEQY
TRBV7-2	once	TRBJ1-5	ASSRAPQGNQPQH
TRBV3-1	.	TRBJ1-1	ASSRIPGPNTEAF
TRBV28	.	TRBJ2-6	ASSLGGTGANVLT
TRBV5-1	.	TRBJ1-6	ASSLEVAENSPLH
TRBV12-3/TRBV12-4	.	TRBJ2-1	ASSPSGGGYNEQF
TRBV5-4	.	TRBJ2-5	ASSGGQQETQY
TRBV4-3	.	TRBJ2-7	ASSQDSGRAEQY
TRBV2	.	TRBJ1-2	ASSRTDLGNGYT
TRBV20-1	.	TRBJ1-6	SARTGHNSPLH
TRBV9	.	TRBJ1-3	ASSVRGGNTIY
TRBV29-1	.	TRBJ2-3	SVPPRGSSTDTQY
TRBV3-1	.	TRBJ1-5	ASSQRGEPQPQH
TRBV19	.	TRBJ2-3	ASSQPGATFRDTQY
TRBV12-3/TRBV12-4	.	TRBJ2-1	ASSLAGGEQF
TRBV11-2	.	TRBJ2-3	ASQTSHSTDTQY
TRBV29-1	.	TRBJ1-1	SVESTGGLTEAF
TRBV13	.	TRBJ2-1	ASSSTEGVINEQF
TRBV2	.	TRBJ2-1	ASIRDRDNEQF